Below, one T cell receptor beta chain is given with its context. What it recognizes is unknown. This specimen comes from a study of cytomegalovirus exposure and HLA in healthy donors. Findings and limits, study-wide: A later analysis reportedly identified an Asian-associated ancestry cluster as carrying fewer N-insertions than the roughly 700-donor mean.

Trimming cost V 6 bases and J 1 base; bases outside gene matches: 7. CDR3 length: 16 residues. Germline CDR1 and CDR2: SGHRS and YFSETQ. Vbeta (60) and Jbeta (13) primers were used in the PCR. TCRdb's copy holds only in-frame clones and misses some; the assay was immunoSEQ multiplex PCR. The sample has approximately 97,000 clones; 80% to 85% are singletons. The chain joins TRBV5-1 to TRBJ2-1, with 10 bases matching TRBD2. Sequencing input: PBMCs. The origin of this receptor is an older woman in good health and CMV-seropositive. The CDR3: CASKLAGVRSYNEQFF. The CDR3 DNA reads as TGCGCCAGCAAGCTAGCGGGAGTGAGGTCCTACAATGAGCAGTTCTTC.